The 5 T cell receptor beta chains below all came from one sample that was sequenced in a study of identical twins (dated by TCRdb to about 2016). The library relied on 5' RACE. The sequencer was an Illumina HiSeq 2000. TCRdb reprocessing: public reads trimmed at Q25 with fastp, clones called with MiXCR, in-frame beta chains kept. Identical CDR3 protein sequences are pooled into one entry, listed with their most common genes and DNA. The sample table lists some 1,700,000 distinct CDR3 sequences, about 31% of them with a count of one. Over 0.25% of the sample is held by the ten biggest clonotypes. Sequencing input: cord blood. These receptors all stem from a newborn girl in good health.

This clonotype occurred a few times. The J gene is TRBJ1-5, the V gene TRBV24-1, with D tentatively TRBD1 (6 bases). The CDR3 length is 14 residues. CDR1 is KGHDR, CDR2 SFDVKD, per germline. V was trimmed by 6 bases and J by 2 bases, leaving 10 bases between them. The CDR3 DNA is TGTGCCACCAGTAGCCGACAGGGCAATCAGCCCCAGCATTTT. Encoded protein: CATSSRQGNQPQHF.

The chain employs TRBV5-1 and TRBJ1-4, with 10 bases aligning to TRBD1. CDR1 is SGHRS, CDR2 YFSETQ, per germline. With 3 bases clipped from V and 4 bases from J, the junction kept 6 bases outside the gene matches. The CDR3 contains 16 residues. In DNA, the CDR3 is TGCGCCAGCAGCTGGGACAGGGGACCTTATAATGAAAAACTGTTTTTT. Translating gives CASSWDRGPYNEKLFF.

The chain's CDR3 is CASSLAYYRNEQFF. In DNA, the CDR3 is TGTGCCAGCAGCTTAGCGTACTATAGGAATGAGCAGTTCTTC. J is TRBJ2-1 and V is TRBV7-2, with D unresolved. The CDR3 sequence is 14 residues long. Germline V CDR1 and CDR2: SGHTA, FQGNSA. With 0 bases removed from V and 7 bases from J, the gap between germline ends came to 10 bases.

CDR3 region: CASSPPRQGYTF. In nucleotides, the CDR3 is TGTGCCAGCAGCCCCCCGCGACAGGGCTACACCTTC. V is TRBV7-9 and J is TRBJ1-2, with D possibly matching TRBD1 (5 bases). V gave up 5 bases and J gave up 8 bases, with 12 bases separating them. This CDR3 is 12 amino acids long. Germline assignment: CDR1 SEHNR and CDR2 FQNEAQ (reference sequence).

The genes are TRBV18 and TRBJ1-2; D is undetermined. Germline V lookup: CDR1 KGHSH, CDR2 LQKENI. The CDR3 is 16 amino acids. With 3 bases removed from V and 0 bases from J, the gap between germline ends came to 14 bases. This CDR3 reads CASSPSTQRANYGYTF. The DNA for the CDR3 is TGTGCCAGCTCACCGTCGACCCAGCGAGCTAACTATGGCTACACCTTC.